This record concerns one T cell receptor (beta chain) sequence. Its binding antigen is unknown. No qualities accompany the bases; no much larger clone lies one base away. TCRbeta CDR3 regions were profiled with the immunoSEQ Assay using bias-controlled multiplex PCR amplification of genomic DNA. Per the original workflow: The absolute abundance of each unique TCRbeta CDR3 region was quantified after sequences were collapsed and filtered. Differential abundance was tested with a binomial (Fisher-equivalent) model and with a beta-binomial model adding time-dependent variance fitted from healthy donors. Clones with fewer than 5 combined templates were removed, and a clone was called differentially abundant if the clone's Benjamini-Hochberg FDR was below 0.01. In the beta-binomial model, variance was expressed as a function of the total template count across the two samples, in the form v = (b*log(k)+a)^2. Entries here come from immuneACCESS through TCRdb and include only in-frame sequences with V and J called. Some clones fail to appear in such tables; in the studies checked, an unresolved V gene covers under half of the shortfall, and the cause of the remainder is unknown. V, J and clone size reflect that table, while D and trimming were determined from the DNA. This sample gives approximately 130,000 clones in total; about 86% of them show up just once. The ten biggest clones cover 8.4% of the sample.

During the collection period, no immune events, such as infections, were documented for the healthy donors. To calibrate time-dependent variance in a beta-binomial model of T-cell clone differential abundance, blood repertoires from healthy donors were used as a training cohort. There were roughly 10 healthy donors in the training cohort, of whom 3 were female and 7 were male. On average the donors were around 44 years old, and their ages spanned roughly 29 to 64 years. Whole blood, obtained from a commercial supplier, was collected from each healthy donor at three time points spaced about 2 weeks apart. For immunosequencing, genomic DNA was extracted from whole blood that had not been sorted. This record belongs to a study of identifying expanded T cells in peripheral blood (dated by TCRdb to between 2018 and 2020). Notes on the research overall: Separate aliquots of the same genomic DNA pool were sequenced to produce technical replicates, and four replicates were compared in pairs. What the work shows at the level of the full study, not this receptor alone: For all healthy donors, the variance in clone template counts between two-week samples rose significantly as total template count increased. The authors expected biological variance in healthy repertoires might increase further over much longer intervals such as months to years. Across all healthy-donor time intervals, the beta-binomial model significantly lowered both the number of clones called differentially abundant and the false-positive rate. About 1.1 differentially abundant clones were flagged by the binomial model between technical replicates, whereas about 16 and 19 were flagged over around two weeks and four weeks, respectively.

The cysteine opens and the phenylalanine closes a CDR3 of 15 amino acids. Just CDR3 DNA is preserved here, 45 bases in frame from base 1. CDR1 and CDR2, per the germline V gene, are SGHAT and FQNNGV. Deletion took 6 bases off V and 1 base off J, with a span of 15 bases between the germline ends. The V and J segments used are TRBV11-2 and TRBJ1-1; the D gene cannot be resolved reliably. The receptor comes from a person aged 18 to 70 in good health. Sequenced input: blood. Here the CDR3 is given as CASRPFVFTNTEAFF. The DNA sequence is as follows: TGTGCCAGCAGACCCTTCGTTTTTACGAACACTGAAGCTTTCTTT.